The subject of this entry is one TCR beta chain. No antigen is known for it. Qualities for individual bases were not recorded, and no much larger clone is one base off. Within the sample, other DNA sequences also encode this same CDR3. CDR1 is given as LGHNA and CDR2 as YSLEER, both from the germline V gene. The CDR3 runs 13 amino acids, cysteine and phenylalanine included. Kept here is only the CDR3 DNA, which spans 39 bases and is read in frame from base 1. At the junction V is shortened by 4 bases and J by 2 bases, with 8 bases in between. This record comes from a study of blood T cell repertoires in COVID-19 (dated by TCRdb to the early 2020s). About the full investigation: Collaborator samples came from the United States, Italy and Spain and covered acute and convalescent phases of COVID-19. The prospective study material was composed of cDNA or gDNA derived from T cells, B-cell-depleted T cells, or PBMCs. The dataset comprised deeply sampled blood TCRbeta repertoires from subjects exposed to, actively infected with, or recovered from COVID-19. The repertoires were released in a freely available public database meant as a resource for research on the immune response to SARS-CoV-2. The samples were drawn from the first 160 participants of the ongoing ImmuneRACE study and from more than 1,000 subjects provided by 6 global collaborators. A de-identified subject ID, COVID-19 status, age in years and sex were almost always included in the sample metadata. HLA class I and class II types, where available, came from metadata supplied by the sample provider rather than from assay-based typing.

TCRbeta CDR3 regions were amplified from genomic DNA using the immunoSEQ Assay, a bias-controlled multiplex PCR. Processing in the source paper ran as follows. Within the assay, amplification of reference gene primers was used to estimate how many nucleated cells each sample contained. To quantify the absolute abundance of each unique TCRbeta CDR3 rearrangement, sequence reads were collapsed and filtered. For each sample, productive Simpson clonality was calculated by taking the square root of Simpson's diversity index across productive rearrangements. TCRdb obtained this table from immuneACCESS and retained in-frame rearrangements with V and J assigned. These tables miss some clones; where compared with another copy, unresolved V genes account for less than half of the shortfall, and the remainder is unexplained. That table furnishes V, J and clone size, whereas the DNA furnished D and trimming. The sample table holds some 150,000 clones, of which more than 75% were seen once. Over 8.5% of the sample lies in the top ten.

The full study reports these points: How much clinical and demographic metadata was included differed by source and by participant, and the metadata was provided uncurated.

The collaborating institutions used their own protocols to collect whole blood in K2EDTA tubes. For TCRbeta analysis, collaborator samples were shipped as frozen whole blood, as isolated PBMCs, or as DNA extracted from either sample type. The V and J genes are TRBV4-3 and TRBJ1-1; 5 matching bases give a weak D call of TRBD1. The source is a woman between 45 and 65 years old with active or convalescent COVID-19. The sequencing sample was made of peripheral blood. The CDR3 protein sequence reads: CASSRTGNTEAFF. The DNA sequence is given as TGCGCCAGCAGCCGAACAGGTAACACTGAAGCTTTCTTT.